Given below is one T cell receptor (beta chain) in context. Its antigen is still unknown. This sample is drawn from a study of brain T cells in children with intractable seizures. Broader study findings: Clones missing pre-surgery may reflect undersampling of that blood sample. Only CDR3 sequence similarity suggested viral specificity, without known HCMV serostatus.

Time point here: blood from clinic visit 5 months post-surgery; TSC patient then seizure free. Surgery cases with the highest brain T cell transcript signatures were chosen for sequencing. This table comes from immunoSEQ multiplex PCR, and its TCRdb copy is limited to in-frame clones, with some not included. The sample lists about 340,000 clones, 93% seen once, with 4.5% to 7% in the top ten. Germline loops: CDR1 LNHDA, CDR2 SQIVND (reference sequence). Trimming took off 5 bases at V and 0 bases at J, with 14 bases between the two ends. The CDR3 has 17 residues. The material sequenced was peripheral blood, taken about 5 months after surgery. This rearrangement joins TRBV19 to TRBJ2-6; weak D call: TRBD2 (5 bases). The sequence was collected from a boy younger than two with tuberous sclerosis and intractable seizures. Here the CDR3 DNA reads TGTGCCAGTAGTGAAGCGGAACCCCTCTCTGGGGCCAACGTCCTGACTTTC. Encoded protein: CASSEAEPLSGANVLTF.